This T cell receptor (beta chain) emerged from a study of shared clonotypes between healthy human individuals. Only in-frame clones appear in the TCRdb table, and some are missing; sequencing was by immunoSEQ multiplex PCR. The table shows fewer than 400,000 clones, with around 72% occurring only once. Findings of the study overall: Incomplete sequencing of sorted subsets was indicated by rarefaction despite large depth. It was observed that 5% to 6.5% of naive CD4 clonotypes were shared across a few donors.

CDR1 and CDR2 (germline): SGHAT, FQNNGV. V gave up 7 bases and J gave up 2 bases; unmatched junction bases: 13. The CDR3 contains 17 residues. Recent vaccinations or acute infections were absent in the healthy HIV-negative adult donors. The donors were all Caucasian adults (living in Nashville, Tennessee). In the case of this clone: Its cognate antigen is unknown.

The sample taken for sequencing was memory CD4+ T cells sorted from blood. Subset defined: CD45RA-negative fraction. The chain is built from TRBV11-2 and TRBJ2-7, with 11 bases matching TRBD2. The TCR sequence derives from a man aged 30 to 45 in good health. The CDR3 DNA reads TGTGCCAGCATCCCAGGCTTTACTAGCGGGAGACCCTACGAGCAGTACTTC. Translation: CASIPGFTSGRPYEQYF. Using reference TRBV11-2 and TRBJ2-7 for the parts outside the CDR3, the full variable domain is EAGVAQSPRYKIIEKRQSVAFWCNPISGHATLYWYQQILGQGPKLLIQFQNNGVVDDSQLPKDRFSAERLKGVDSTLKIQPAKLEDSAVYLCASIPGFTSGRPYEQYFGPGTRLTVT.